Below, 26 T cell receptor beta chains from the same sample are listed, as sequenced in a study of cytomegalovirus exposure and HLA in healthy donors. Sequencing was performed with immunoSEQ multiplex PCR; in TCRdb, only in-frame clones are kept and a portion is missing. There are around 150,000 clones in the sample; 91% occur only once, and roughly 0.7% lies in the top ten. The sequenced sample consisted of PBMCs. Every receptor here comes from a young man in good health and CMV-seronegative.

The genes are TRBV5-4 and TRBJ2-3; 9 bases fit TRBD2. J was trimmed by 2 bases and V by 0 bases; bases with no gene match: 1. Germline V gives CDR1 SGHNT, CDR2 YYREEE (reference sequence). The length of the CDR3 is 15 residues. The CDR3 sequence: CASSLGLAATDTQYF. The CDR3 DNA sequence: TGTGCCAGCAGCTTGGGACTAGCGGCCACAGATACGCAGTATTTT.

The gene calls are TRBV25-1 and TRBJ2-3, with a tentative D call TRBD2 (5 bases). V was cut by 3 bases and J by 4 bases, with 17 bases left in between. The CDR3 is made up of 16 amino acids. Germline V gives CDR1 MGHDK, CDR2 SYGVNS. The CDR3 DNA sequence: TGTGCCAGCAGTGACGCCGGGGTGGGTAACCCAGATACGCAGTATTTT. It encodes CASSDAGVGNPDTQYF. Using reference TRBV25-1 and TRBJ2-3 for the parts outside the CDR3, the full variable domain is EADIYQTPRYLVIGTGKKITLECSQTMGHDKMYWYQQDPGMELHLIHYSYGVNSTEKGDLSSESTVSRIRTEHFPLTLESARPSHTSQYLCASSDAGVGNPDTQYFGPGTRLTVL.

V is TRBV9 and J is TRBJ2-1; 9 nucleotides agree with TRBD2. The CDR3 sequence is 17 residues long. Germline lookup yields CDR1 SGDLS and CDR2 YYNGEE. V shed 1 base and J 0 bases; nucleotides not matched to a gene: 5. The CDR3 bases are TGTGCCAGCAGCGTAAAGGGTAGCGGGGGCTCCTACAATGAGCAGTTCTTC. This sequence encodes CASSVKGSGGSYNEQFF.

The chain uses TRBV7-9 and TRBJ2-1, with D uncertain. The CDR3 has 14 residues. V lost 1 base and J lost 3, with 7 bases in between. Germline lookup yields CDR1 SEHNR and CDR2 FQNEAQ (reference sequence). The CDR3 reads CASSLGSSYNEQFF. CDR3 in DNA: TGTGCCAGCAGCTTAGGATCCAGCTACAATGAGCAGTTCTTC.

The chain is built from TRBV6-5 and TRBJ2-7; D possibly corresponds to TRBD1 (6 bases). The CDR3 extends over 15 amino acids. The V gene lost 0 bases and the J gene lost 1 base, with 10 bases spanning the gap. Germline CDR1 MNHEY, CDR2 SVGAGI. The CDR3 DNA reads as TGTGCCAGCAGTTACTCGATAGGGACATCCTACGAGCAGTACGTC. Its translation: CASSYSIGTSYEQYV.

The genes are TRBV27 and TRBJ1-6; D is possibly TRBD1 (5 bases). This CDR3 contains 15 residues. With 2 bases removed from V and 8 bases from J, the gap between germline ends came to 13 bases. CDR1 MNHEY and CDR2 SMNVEV come from the germline V gene (reference sequence). The CDR3 DNA reads TGTGCCAGCAGTTTAGACCCCAGGGCTGATTCACCCCTCCACTTT. It yields the protein CASSLDPRADSPLHF.

The V and J genes are TRBV7-7 and TRBJ2-1, with 11 nucleotides matching TRBD2. This CDR3 comprises 18 residues. Germline V gives CDR1 SSHAT, CDR2 FNYEAQ (reference sequence). The V gene end was trimmed by 1 base and the J gene end by 5 bases; junction bases not matched to a gene: 10. The CDR3 DNA is TGTGCCAGCAGCTTAGAACCGATAGCGGGAGGGTTTCACAATGAGCAGTTCTTC. The encoded protein is CASSLEPIAGGFHNEQFF.

V is TRBV10-3 and J is TRBJ1-1, with D perhaps TRBD1 (5 bases). This CDR3 spans 15 amino acids. The V end was cut by 0 bases, the J end by 8 bases, with 16 bases between. Germline lookup yields CDR1 ENHRY and CDR2 SYGVKD. As DNA, the CDR3 is TGTGCCATCAGTGAGTCGATTACAGGTCAGGGAGAAGCTTTCTTT. Protein: CAISESITGQGEAFF.

The gene calls are TRBV19 and TRBJ1-5, with D maybe TRBD1 (5 bases). This CDR3 is 16 amino acids long. Germline lookup yields CDR1 LNHDA and CDR2 SQIVND (reference sequence). Trimming removed 3 bases from V and 5 bases from J, with 17 bases in between. The DNA for the CDR3 is TGTGCCAGTAGTATCCCCCCGCACAGGTTGGATCAGCCCCAGCATTTT. Amino acids: CASSIPPHRLDQPQHF.

This clone was detected once. V and J are TRBV1 and TRBJ2-3; the listed D gene, TRBD2, was not tested against the DNA. TRBV1 is assigned pseudogene status. The CDR3 has 16 residues. The CDR3 DNA is TGCACCAGCAGCCAAGATCGGGGGACTTCGATAGATACGCAGTATTTT. Encoded protein: CTSSQDRGTSIDTQYF.

The gene calls are TRBV9 and TRBJ1-1, with a weak D call TRBD1 (5 bases). The germline V gene has CDR1 SGDLS and CDR2 YYNGEE. The CDR3 contains 14 residues. V lost 4 bases to trimming and J lost 3 bases, with 13 bases between them. CDR3 sequence: CASSPRPRDTEAFF. Here the CDR3 DNA reads TGTGCCAGCAGCCCTCGGCCCAGGGACACTGAAGCTTTCTTT.

The chain carries TRBV7-8 and TRBJ2-3; no definite D call. Trimming pared 1 base from V and 0 bases from J, leaving 11 bases between. CDR1 and CDR2 (germline): SGHVS, FQNEAQ. The CDR3 covers 16 residues. The CDR3 protein is CASSLEHISSTDTQYF. CDR3 DNA: TGTGCCAGCAGCTTAGAACACATTTCTAGCACAGATACGCAGTATTTT.

The rearrangement links TRBV15 to TRBJ1-2, with D possibly being TRBD1 (6 bases). The CDR3 extends over 15 amino acids. V was shortened by 2 bases and J by 1 base, with 11 bases between the two germline ends. CDR1 is LNHNV, CDR2 YYDKDF, per germline (reference sequence). CDR3 residues: CATSRYSDSNYGYTF. CDR3 DNA: TGTGCCACCAGCAGATACTCGGACAGTAACTATGGCTACACCTTC.

The rearrangement links TRBV6-5 to TRBJ2-3, with 8 nucleotides matching TRBD2. The length of the CDR3 is 16 residues. The germline gives CDR1 MNHEY, CDR2 SVGAGI. Trimming removed 3 bases from V and 1 base from J; junction bases left unmatched: 6. In DNA form, the CDR3 reads TGTGCCAGCAGTTATCCATCGGGACTAGGCACAGATACGCAGTATTTT. This sequence encodes CASSYPSGLGTDTQYF.

This clone was observed a handful of times. The rearrangement joins TRBV4-2 to TRBJ2-5; TRBD2 agrees at 10 bases. After removal of 0 bases from V and 2 bases from J, the junction contained 0 bases not matched to a gene. The CDR3 totals 15 residues. CDR1 LGHNA and CDR2 YNFKEQ come from the germline V gene. This CDR3 reads CASSQEAGGQETQYF. As DNA, the CDR3 is TGTGCCAGCAGCCAAGAAGCGGGGGGGCAAGAGACCCAGTACTTC.

The rearrangement joins TRBV5-1 to TRBJ2-7; TRBD1 matches at 7 bases. V gave up 4 bases and J gave up 3 bases; unmatched junction bases: 4. Germline lookup yields CDR1 SGHRS and CDR2 YFSETQ. This CDR3 region has 13 residues. The CDR3 reads CASSPWDSYEQYF. The CDR3 DNA sequence: TGCGCCAGCAGCCCCTGGGACAGCTACGAGCAGTACTTC.

J is TRBJ2-3 and V is TRBV7-2; D perhaps matches TRBD2 (6 bases). Germline V lookup: CDR1 SGHTA, CDR2 FQGNSA. The CDR3 loop spans 14 amino acids. V lost 5 bases and J lost 0, with 9 bases in between. CDR3 residues: CASSRGTSTDTQYF. The CDR3 nucleotides read TGTGCCAGCAGCCGAGGGACTAGCACAGATACGCAGTATTTT.

This chain joins TRBV27 and TRBJ2-1, with 7 bases matching TRBD1. The germline gives CDR1 MNHEY, CDR2 SMNVEV (reference sequence). This CDR3 comprises 15 residues. V dropped 4 bases and J dropped 0; count of bases not matched to a gene: 3. The CDR3 loop is CASSWDSFSYNEQFF. The CDR3 DNA sequence: TGTGCCAGCAGTTGGGACAGTTTCTCCTACAATGAGCAGTTCTTC.

The chain carries TRBV18 and TRBJ1-3, with TRBD1 matching 9 bases. CDR3 length equals 15 residues. The germline V gene has CDR1 KGHSH and CDR2 LQKENI. V lost 8 bases, J lost 0 bases, and 5 bases stayed unmatched. CDR3 DNA: TGTGCCAGCGCTGGACAGGGGTCCTCTGGAAACACCATATATTTT. Protein sequence: CASAGQGSSGNTIYF.

V gene TRBV10-3 combines with J gene TRBJ2-7; D is possibly TRBD1 (6 bases). The V gene lost 6 bases and the J gene lost 1 base, with 13 bases spanning the gap. The CDR3 extends over 14 amino acids. Looked up from germline, CDR1 is ENHRY and CDR2 is SYGVKD. CDR3 loop: CAISGQSVSYEQYF. The CDR3 DNA sequence: TGTGCCATCAGCGGACAGTCGGTTTCCTACGAGCAGTACTTC.

CDR3 in amino acids: CASSPGLASEQYF. DNA for the CDR3: TGTGCCAGCAGCCCGGGACTAGCTTCCGAGCAGTACTTC. This rearrangement joins TRBV5-4 to TRBJ2-7; 9 bases are shared with TRBD2. The V gene end was trimmed by 4 bases and the J gene end by 6 bases; junction bases not matched to a gene: 5. Germline V lookup: CDR1 SGHNT, CDR2 YYREEE (reference sequence). This CDR3 has 13 residues.

V usage is TRBV6-5 and J usage is TRBJ1-5; 9 nucleotides agree with TRBD1. Germline CDR1 is MNHEY and CDR2 is SVGAGI. The CDR3 has 14 residues. With V trimmed by 6 bases and J by 4 bases, 4 bases remained unmatched. The chain's CDR3 is CASRGTGINQPQHF. DNA of the CDR3: TGTGCCAGCAGAGGGACAGGGATAAATCAGCCCCAGCATTTT.

The chain couples TRBV10-3 to TRBJ2-2; 8 positions agree with TRBD1. CDR1 ENHRY and CDR2 SYGVKD come from the germline V gene. V lost 0 bases, J lost 3 bases, and 6 bases stayed unmatched. This CDR3 contains 17 residues. DNA of the CDR3: TGTGCCATCAGTGAGTCGCGGGGACAGGTTGACACCGGGGAGCTGTTTTTT. Its translation: CAISESRGQVDTGELFF.

A single count supports this clone. The chain carries TRBV6-5 and TRBJ1-5, with TRBD1 identical over 8 bases. Unmatched junction bases numbered 6, after V lost 5 bases and J lost 6 bases. This CDR3 is 14 amino acids long. The V gene's germline CDR1 is MNHEY and CDR2 SVGAGI. Here the CDR3 reads CASSKTGAAQPQHF. The CDR3 DNA reads as TGTGCCAGCAGTAAGACAGGGGCTGCTCAGCCCCAGCATTTT.

V is TRBV30 and J is TRBJ1-5; possibly TRBD1 for D (5 bases). This CDR3 is 17 amino acids long. The ends were cut back, 2 bases at V and 6 bases at J, with 23 bases in the middle. The germline CDR1 and CDR2 sequences are GTSNPN and SVGIG (reference sequence). This chain's CDR3 is CAWSWTGHPAKGQPQHF. CDR3 coding DNA: TGTGCCTGGAGTTGGACCGGACATCCCGCGAAGGGTCAGCCCCAGCATTTT.

This clone appeared a single time. This sequence joins TRBV7-2 and TRBJ2-1, with TRBD2 identical over 11 bases. The CDR3 totals 18 residues. Germline loops: CDR1 SGHTA, CDR2 FQGNSA. V gave up 2 bases and J gave up 2 bases; unmatched junction bases: 8. Here the CDR3 DNA reads TGTGCCAGCAGCTTAAACCCCGAACTAGCGGGGGCCTACAATGAGCAGTTCTTC. Encoded protein: CASSLNPELAGAYNEQFF.